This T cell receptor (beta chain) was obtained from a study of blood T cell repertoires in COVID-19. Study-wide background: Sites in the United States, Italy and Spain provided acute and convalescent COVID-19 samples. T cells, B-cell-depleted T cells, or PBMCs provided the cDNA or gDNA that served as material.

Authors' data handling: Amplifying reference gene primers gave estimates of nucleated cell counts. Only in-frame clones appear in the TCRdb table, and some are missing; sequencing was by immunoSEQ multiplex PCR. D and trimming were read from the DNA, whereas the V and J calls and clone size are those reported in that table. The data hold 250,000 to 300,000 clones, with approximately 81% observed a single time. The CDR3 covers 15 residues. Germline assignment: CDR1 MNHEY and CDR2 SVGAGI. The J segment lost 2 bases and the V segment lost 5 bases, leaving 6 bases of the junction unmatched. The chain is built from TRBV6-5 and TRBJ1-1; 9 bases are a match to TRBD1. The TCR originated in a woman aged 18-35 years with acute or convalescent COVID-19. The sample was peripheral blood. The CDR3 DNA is TGTGCCAGCAGTAGCCCGGGACAGGGAAACACTGAAGCTTTCTTT. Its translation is CASSSPGQGNTEAFF.